The sequence of this T cell receptor beta chain was determined in a study of T cells in localized non-small cell lung cancer. The study's findings and limits: The study linked higher blood T cell density to longer overall survival. Because sequencing included only one region (of the tumor), heterogeneity remains possible. Peak T cell clonality was found in uninvolved adjacent lung, exceeding tumor.

Worth noting for this clone: As yet, its antigen is unknown.

CDR1 SGHRS and CDR2 YFSETQ come from the germline V gene. The CDR3 length is 13 residues. Libraries were prepared by immunoSEQ multiplex PCR; TCRdb keeps only in-frame clonotypes and omits some of them. The sample has 30,000 to 50,000 clones, 75% to 85% seen once. The TCR originated in a woman between 35 and 75 years old with stage II squamous cell lung carcinoma. The sample was PBMCs, taken before any cancer treatment. This chain connects TRBV5-1 to TRBJ2-5; TRBD2 is a possible D gene (6 bases). The J call is uncertain, as TRBJ2-7 better fits the DNA end. The CDR3 region is CASSRATSYEQYF. The CDR3 nucleotides are TGCGCCAGCAGCCGCGCGACTAGCTACGAGCAGTACTTC.